Following are 27 T cell receptor beta chains from one sample sequenced in a study of cytomegalovirus exposure and HLA in healthy donors. Vbeta (60) and Jbeta (13) primers were used in the PCR. The repertoire was sequenced with immunoSEQ multiplex PCR; TCRdb's copy has only in-frame clones and lacks some. The repertoire consists of some 210,000 clones, with around 86% occurring once and the leading ten covering 10% to 13%. The sample comprised PBMCs. The receptors stem from a woman between 50 and 59 years old in good health and CMV-seropositive.

The gene calls are TRBV23-1 and TRBJ2-7; 7 bases match TRBD2. TRBV23-1 is known as an ORF, though its function is uncertain. This CDR3 is 17 amino acids long. Losses at the gene ends were 4 bases for V and 9 bases for J; bases not matched to a gene: 21. The CDR3 spells CASSPLNWSGATDGQYF. CDR3 DNA sequence: TGCGCCAGCAGTCCCTTGAACTGGAGCGGGGCGACGGACGGGCAGTACTTC.

V usage is TRBV30 and J usage is TRBJ1-3, with 7 bases matching TRBD1. There are 15 residues in the CDR3. The V segment lost 5 bases and the J segment 1 base; nucleotides outside the gene matches: 8. The V gene's germline CDR1 is GTSNPN and CDR2 SVGIG (reference sequence). This CDR3 reads CAWRYTGASGNTIYF. The CDR3 DNA is TGTGCCTGGCGCTATACAGGGGCTTCTGGAAACACCATATATTTT.

CDR3: CASSLATGGPGELFF. CDR3 coding DNA: TGTGCCAGCAGTTTGGCGACTGGCGGGCCCGGGGAGCTGTTTTTT. This rearrangement joins TRBV27 to TRBJ2-2; a possible D gene is TRBD2 (5 bases). The ends were cut back, 3 bases at V and 6 bases at J, with 14 bases in the middle. The CDR3 length is 15 residues. Per the germline V gene, CDR1 is MNHEY and CDR2 is SMNVEV (reference sequence).

The rearrangement uses TRBV13 and TRBJ2-6; tentatively, D is TRBD1 (5 bases). The CDR3 sequence is 17 residues long. V lost 6 bases, J lost 0 bases, and 15 bases lay in between. CDR1 is PRHDT, CDR2 FYEKMQ, per germline (reference sequence). The CDR3 loop reads CASSPTRTPSGANVLTF. CDR3 coding DNA: TGTGCCAGCAGTCCGACCCGGACACCCTCTGGGGCCAACGTCCTGACTTTC. The whole variable domain, remainder taken from reference TRBV13 and TRBJ2-6, is AAGVIQSPRHLIKEKRETATLKCYPIPRHDTVYWYQQGPGQDPQFLISFYEKMQSDKGSIPDRFSAQQFSDYHSELNMSSLELGDSALYFCASSPTRTPSGANVLTFGAGSRLTVL.

The chain has TRBV5-8 and TRBJ2-7; the D gene is possibly TRBD1 (6 bases). The CDR3 totals 13 residues. V was trimmed by 5 bases and J by 2 bases, leaving 11 bases between them. Germline V gene data show CDR1 as SGHTS and CDR2 as YDEGEE. CDR3 in DNA: TGTGCCAGCAGACACGAGGGGGCCTACGAGCAGTACTTC. Translating it yields CASRHEGAYEQYF. Supplemented by reference TRBV5-8 and TRBJ2-7, the full variable domain reads EAGVTQSPTHLIKTRGQQATLRCSPISGHTSVYWYQQALGLGLQFLLWYDEGEERNRGNFPPRFSGRQFPNYSSELNVNALELEDSALYLCASRHEGAYEQYFGPGTRLTVT.

The chain is built from TRBV6-5 and TRBJ1-4; no definite D call. The V gene lost 6 bases and the J gene lost 10 bases, with 9 bases spanning the gap. CDR1 MNHEY and CDR2 SVGAGI come from the germline V gene. The CDR3 contains 11 residues. Here the CDR3 reads CASSPPGKLFF. Here the CDR3 DNA reads TGTGCCAGCAGCCCCCCGGGAAAACTGTTTTTT.

The chain employs TRBV15 and TRBJ2-7, with D possibly matching TRBD1 (9 bases). This CDR3 is built from 15 residues. CDR1 and CDR2 from the germline V gene are LNHNV and YYDKDF (reference sequence). V lost 4 bases, J lost 7 bases, and 20 bases lay in between. The DNA of the CDR3 is TGTGCCACCAGCACCTCCGGGACAGGGACTAGTGAGCAGTACTTC. This translates into CATSTSGTGTSEQYF. Supplemented by reference TRBV15 and TRBJ2-7, the full variable domain reads DAMVIQNPRYQVTQFGKPVTLSCSQTLNHNVMYWYQQKSSQAPKLLFHYYDKDFNNEADTPDNFQSRRPNTSFCFLDIRSPGLGDTAMYLCATSTSGTGTSEQYFGPGTRLTVT.

This clone has a single count. The chain joins TRBV7-8 to TRBJ2-1; D gene unclear. V lost 1 base and J lost 6, with 10 bases in between. This CDR3 has 14 residues. Germline V gene lookup returns CDR1 SGHVS and CDR2 FQNEAQ. This chain's CDR3 is CASSLGGRSNEQFF. The CDR3 region has the DNA TGTGCCAGCAGCTTAGGTGGCAGGTCCAATGAGCAGTTCTTC.

The CDR3, as DNA: TGTGCCAGCAGTTTCTACCTTGACAGGGGGCTAGGGGATGGCTACACCTTC. Translating it yields CASSFYLDRGLGDGYTF. The rearrangement uses TRBV27 and TRBJ1-2; 10 bases agree with TRBD1. The CDR3 is made up of 17 amino acids. Unmatched junction bases numbered 13, after V lost 3 bases and J lost 6 bases. Germline CDR1 MNHEY, CDR2 SMNVEV (reference sequence).

This sequence joins TRBV28 and TRBJ1-6; D remains unclear. V was cut by 4 bases and J by 2 bases, with 12 bases left in between. The V gene's germline CDR1 is MDHEN and CDR2 SYDVKM. The CDR3 extends over 16 amino acids. The CDR3: CASSSLAGTYNSPLHF. The CDR3 bases are TGTGCCAGCAGTTCACTCGCCGGGACCTATAATTCACCCCTCCACTTT.

The chain carries TRBV7-2 and TRBJ1-5; maybe TRBD1 (6 bases). The CDR3 consists of 14 residues. V shed 5 bases and J shed 2 bases, with 10 bases lying between them. CDR1 and CDR2 (germline): SGHTA, FQGNSA. The CDR3 bases are TGTGCCAGCAGCGCCAGGGGCGGCAATCAGCCCCAGCATTTT. Translating gives CASSARGGNQPQHF.

This sequence joins TRBV5-1 and TRBJ1-1; tentative D call: TRBD1 (5 bases). Trimming took off 5 bases at V and 1 base at J, with 15 bases between the two ends. This CDR3 is 15 amino acids long. The germline gives CDR1 SGHRS, CDR2 YFSETQ. The CDR3 sequence: CASRGGDDQNTEAFF. The CDR3 region has the DNA TGCGCCAGCAGGGGGGGGGACGATCAGAACACTGAAGCTTTCTTT.

The chain employs TRBV19 and TRBJ2-5, with TRBD2 matching 7 bases. Trimming at V came to 6 bases and at J to 5 bases, leaving 6 bases not matched to a gene. This CDR3 is built from 13 residues. Germline assignment: CDR1 LNHDA and CDR2 SQIVND (reference sequence). The CDR3 region has the DNA TGTGCCAGTAGCATGGGGGGGTGGGAGACCCAGTACTTC. This gives the protein CASSMGGWETQYF.

J is TRBJ1-5 and V is TRBV5-1; the D is unclear. Trimming removed 0 bases at V and 4 bases at J, with 11 bases between. Germline loops: CDR1 SGHRS, CDR2 YFSETQ. The CDR3 is made up of 15 amino acids. CDR3 in amino acids: CASSLDVFGNQPQHF. The DNA for the CDR3 is TGCGCCAGCAGCTTGGACGTCTTCGGGAATCAGCCCCAGCATTTT.

This clone was observed once. V and J are TRBV7-3 and TRBJ1-1, with unresolved D. V lost 2 bases to trimming and J lost 1 base, with 14 bases between them. Germline CDR1 and CDR2: SGHTA and FQGTGA. This CDR3 has 16 residues. CDR3 in amino acids: CASSLQAGRPNTEAFF. The CDR3, as DNA: TGTGCCAGCAGCTTACAAGCAGGCAGACCGAACACTGAAGCTTTCTTT.

This clone was detected once. The rearrangement joins TRBV6-5 to TRBJ1-5; D possibly corresponds to TRBD1 (6 bases). The CDR3 runs 15 residues. V gave up 5 bases and J gave up 4 bases, with 15 bases separating them. Germline assignment: CDR1 MNHEY and CDR2 SVGAGI. CDR3 in amino acids: CASSPRQATNQPQHF. DNA for the CDR3: TGTGCCAGCAGTCCGAGACAGGCGACTAATCAGCCCCAGCATTTT.

The V and J genes are TRBV4-2 and TRBJ1-1; D is unclear. This CDR3 has 17 residues. The germline V gene encodes CDR1 LGHNA and CDR2 YNFKEQ. Trimming pared 1 base from V and 5 bases from J, leaving 20 bases between. CDR3 region: CASSQALFRDFKTEAFF. DNA of the CDR3: TGTGCCAGCAGCCAAGCCCTCTTTCGGGATTTTAAGACTGAAGCTTTCTTT.

This clone has just a few counts. Here the CDR3 reads CASSLQGAKDNSPLHF. The CDR3 DNA is TGTGCCAGCAGCTTACAGGGGGCTAAGGATAATTCACCCCTCCACTTT. This chain uses TRBV7-2 with TRBJ1-6, with 8 bases that match TRBD1. Germline loops: CDR1 SGHTA, CDR2 FQGNSA. Losses at the gene ends were 2 bases for V and 5 bases for J; bases not matched to a gene: 5. The CDR3 extends over 16 amino acids.

This clone appeared a single time. The V and J genes are TRBV23-1 and TRBJ2-7, with 11 positions matching TRBD2. TRBV23-1 is identified as an open reading frame with a role that is uncertain. V lost 9 bases and J lost 1; bases outside the gene matches: 23. This CDR3 has 20 amino acids. In DNA form, the CDR3 reads TGCGCCAGATCAAGAAAACGCAGGGCTAGCGGGGGGCGGTTATCCTACGAGCAGTACTTC. This encodes CARSRKRRASGGRLSYEQYF.

The chain joins TRBV5-1 to TRBJ2-1; possible D gene TRBD2, 6 bases. Trimming stripped 7 bases from V and 5 bases from J, with 13 bases between. The CDR3 has 13 residues. Germline V gene sequence: CDR1 SGHRS, CDR2 YFSETQ. CDR3 sequence (DNA): TGCGCCAGCCGACTAGTCCAAAACAATGAGCAGTTCTTC. Encoded protein: CASRLVQNNEQFF.

This clone appeared a single time. V and J are TRBV7-2 and TRBJ1-2; D is unclear. CDR3 length equals 14 residues. Germline V gene data show CDR1 as SGHTA and CDR2 as FQGNSA. Trimming stripped 1 base from V and 3 bases from J, with 9 bases between. This chain's CDR3 is CASSLVAADYGYTF. CDR3 DNA sequence: TGTGCCAGCAGCTTAGTGGCGGCAGACTATGGCTACACCTTC.

The rearrangement links TRBV19 to TRBJ2-7; TRBD1 matches at 9 bases. Unmatched junction bases numbered 9, after V lost 4 bases and J lost 5 bases. This CDR3 region has 15 residues. Germline CDR1 LNHDA, CDR2 SQIVND (reference sequence). The CDR3 sequence is CASSSPGTGRHEQYF. The DNA of the CDR3 is TGTGCCAGTAGTAGCCCCGGGACAGGGCGCCACGAGCAGTACTTC. Complete variable domain (other parts from reference TRBV19 and TRBJ2-7): DGGITQSPKYLFRKEGQNVTLSCEQNLNHDAMYWYRQDPGQGLRLIYYSQIVNDFQKGDIAEGYSVSREKKESFPLTVTSAQKNPTAFYLCASSSPGTGRHEQYFGPGTRLTVT.

The chain joins TRBV7-2 to TRBJ2-5; D possibly corresponds to TRBD1 (6 bases). Germline V gene sequence: CDR1 SGHTA, CDR2 FQGNSA. V was trimmed by 5 bases and J by 2 bases, leaving 12 bases between them. This CDR3 spans 14 amino acids. CDR3 DNA: TGTGCCAGCAGCCCAAGGGGGTTGCAAGAGACCCAGTACTTC. It is translated as CASSPRGLQETQYF.

This chain uses TRBV27 with TRBJ2-3; TRBD1 matches 7 bases. Germline V lookup: CDR1 MNHEY, CDR2 SMNVEV (reference sequence). The CDR3 spans 15 residues. Germline trimming cut 10 bases from V and 0 bases from J; bases unmatched to any gene: 10. The CDR3 DNA follows: TGTGCCACCTTTTCCCTGACAGGGAGCACAGATACGCAGTATTTT. This encodes CATFSLTGSTDTQYF.

The rearrangement links TRBV11-2 to TRBJ2-5; TRBD1 matches 8 bases. The V and J ends lost 7 bases and 5 bases, in that order; junction bases with no gene match: 9. The length of the CDR3 is 14 residues. Germline V gene sequence: CDR1 SGHAT, CDR2 FQNNGV. This chain's CDR3 is CASTLPGGYETQYF. The CDR3 nucleotides are TGTGCCAGCACCCTCCCAGGGGGCTATGAGACCCAGTACTTC.

The genes are TRBV5-1 and TRBJ1-1; 7 nucleotides agree with TRBD1. CDR3 length: 14 residues. Germline values: CDR1 SGHRS, CDR2 YFSETQ. Germline trimming cut 3 bases from V and 1 base from J; bases unmatched to any gene: 3. The CDR3 DNA reads as TGCGCCAGCAGCTCGGGACAGAAGAACACTGAAGCTTTCTTT. It translates to CASSSGQKNTEAFF.

The chain joins TRBV7-9 to TRBJ2-1; TRBD2 matches 7 bases. The CDR3 runs 15 residues. Germline V lookup: CDR1 SEHNR, CDR2 FQNEAQ (reference sequence). Trimming at V came to 5 bases and at J to 7 bases, leaving 11 bases not matched to a gene. CDR3 in amino acids: CASSAPGRRGNEQFF. The CDR3 coding sequence is TGTGCCAGCAGCGCCCCCGGGAGGCGGGGGAATGAGCAGTTCTTC.